The next 3 T cell receptor beta chains were all read from a single sample in a study of cytotoxic CD8 clonotypes in ibrutinib-treated CLL (dated by TCRdb to the early 2020s). The sample's time point label, decoded: around 25 months on ibrutinib. The library relied on the immunoSEQ multiplex PCR assay. In its TCRdb copy, this immuneACCESS table keeps in-frame sequences only and misses some clones. Where compared with another copy, unresolved V genes explain less than half of these, and the others have no known cause. The sample table contains 130,000 or so clones; only one count was recorded for around four fifths of them. The top ten clonotypes cover 2.5% to 3.5% of the sample. The source material was PBMCs, sampled after 24 months of ibrutinib treatment. These receptors were obtained from a human donor with chronic lymphocytic leukemia.

The chain uses TRBV2 and TRBJ1-3; D gene ambiguous. V shed 7 bases and J shed 0 bases, with 13 bases lying between them. Germline values: CDR1 SNHLY, CDR2 FYNNEI. CDR3 length: 15 residues. CDR3 nucleotide sequence: TGTGCCAGCATTCGGGAGGTTAGCTCTGGAAACACCATATATTTT. It codes for CASIREVSSGNTIYF.

CDR3 in DNA: TGTGCCAGCAGTTACTCGTCTCATCAGCCCCAGCATTTT. Its protein product is CASSYSSHQPQHF. The gene calls are TRBV6-5 and TRBJ1-5; D gene ambiguous. The V gene lost 0 bases and the J gene lost 5 bases, with 5 bases spanning the gap. The germline V gene encodes CDR1 MNHEY and CDR2 SVGAGI. This CDR3 is 13 amino acids long.

The CDR3 DNA reads as TGTGCCAGCAGTGCACTACAGGGCATCGGTGAAAAACTGTTTTTT. This sequence encodes CASSALQGIGEKLFF. The chain recombines TRBV2 with TRBJ1-4, with D maybe TRBD1 (6 bases). Trimming pared 4 bases from V and 7 bases from J, leaving 16 bases between. Germline CDR1 reads SNHLY; CDR2 reads FYNNEI. CDR3 length: 15 amino acids.